Only a few counts were recorded for the clone carrying this T cell receptor (beta chain). The antigen remains unidentified. The CDR3 spans 15 residues. V shed 6 bases and J 6 bases; nucleotides not matched to a gene: 9. The germline V gene encodes CDR1 PRHDT and CDR2 FYEKMQ (reference sequence). During its preparation, the TCRbeta library received unique molecular identifiers. TCRdb fed the PCR reads into MiXCR, producing one record per CDR3 protein. This sample yields some 830,000 distinct CDR3 sequences, of which roughly 15% are seen a single time; roughly 4.8% belongs to the top ten. The sample originates from a study of T-cell reconstitution after alpha-beta-depleted transplantation in children. Study-level points and caveats: Surviving recipient T cells and thymic progenitors produced the high day-60 TCRbeta diversity seen in some patients. Reportedly, roughly two months post-transplant, alpha-beta T cells arose from several hundred expanded graft clones. At one year after transplant, newly produced T cells mostly accounted for T-cell counts and diversity.

Material: PBMCs, mostly from graft donor cells, obtained 360 days after TCRalphabeta/CD19-depleted stem cell transplant. The sequence was obtained from a male patient younger than 18 who had a stem cell transplant for acute lymphoblastic leukemia, so the T cells may come from the graft donor. The V gene is TRBV13, the J gene TRBJ2-1; 9 nucleotides match TRBD2. CDR3 protein: CASRIAGVIGNEQFF. In nucleotides, the CDR3 is TGTGCCAGCAGGATAGCGGGAGTCATCGGCAATGAGCAGTTCTTC.